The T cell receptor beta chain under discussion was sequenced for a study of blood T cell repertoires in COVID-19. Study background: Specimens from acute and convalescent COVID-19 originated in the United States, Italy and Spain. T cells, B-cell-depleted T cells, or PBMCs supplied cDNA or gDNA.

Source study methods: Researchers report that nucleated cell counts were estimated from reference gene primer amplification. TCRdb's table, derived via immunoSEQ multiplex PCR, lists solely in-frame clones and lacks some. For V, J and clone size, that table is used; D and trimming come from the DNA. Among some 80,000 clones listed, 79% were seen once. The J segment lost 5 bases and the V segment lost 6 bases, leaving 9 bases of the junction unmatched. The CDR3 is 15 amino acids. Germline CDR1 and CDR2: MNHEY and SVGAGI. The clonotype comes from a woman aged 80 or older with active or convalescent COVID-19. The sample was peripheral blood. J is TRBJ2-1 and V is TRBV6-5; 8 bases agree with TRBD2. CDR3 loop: CASRDRLATNNEQFF. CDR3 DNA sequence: TGTGCCAGCAGAGACCGACTAGCGACTAACAATGAGCAGTTCTTC.